These T cell receptor beta chains were read from a single sample in a study of shared clonotypes between healthy human individuals. Sequencing was performed with immunoSEQ multiplex PCR; in TCRdb, only in-frame clones are kept and a portion is missing. This table holds some 240,000 clones, 65% to 70% found once. The sequenced sample consisted of memory CD4+ T cells sorted from blood. These receptor sequences come from a man younger than 40 in good health. Each CDR3 is given with its conserved first and last residue. A D gene is named only where the DNA matches it firmly. Only part of the rows carry a size: once, few, many, or a class if the clone is expanded.

>-|TRBJ2-7|TRBV14|14|TRBD1
TGTGCCAGCTCACGTCTGGGACAGGGTCGCGAGCAGTACTTC
CASSRLGQGREQYF
>-|TRBJ1-5|TRBV4-1|16|TRBD1
TGCGCCAGCAGCCCTAGAACAGGGGATAGCAATCAGCCCCAGCATTTT
CASSPRTGDSNQPQHF
>-|TRBJ2-5|TRBV28|14|TRBD1
TGTGCCAGATCAAACAGGGGCCAACAAGAGACCCAGTACTTC
CARSNRGQQETQYF
>-|TRBJ2-1|TRBV5-4|13|-
TGTGCCAGCAGCATGACTAGAGGAGATGAGCAGTTCTTC
CASSMTRGDEQFF
>-|TRBJ1-5|TRBV5-6|14|-
TGTGCCAGCAGCTTTCAGGGGAGCTATCAGCCCCAGCATTTT
CASSFQGSYQPQHF
>-|TRBJ1-2|TRBV2|11|-
TGTGCCAGCAGTGAATCCGCGAGCTACACCTTC
CASSESASYTF
>-|TRBJ1-4|TRBV25-1|15|-
TGTGCCAGCAGTGGCCCTACAGGGAGGAATGAAAAACTGTTTTTT
CASSGPTGRNEKLFF
>-|TRBJ2-3|TRBV2|16|TRBD2
TGTGCCAGCAGTGAAGGTCGCGGGAGGGTGGAAGATACGCAGTATTTT
CASSEGRGRVEDTQYF
>-|TRBJ1-5|TRBV7-8|13|-
TGTGCCAGCAGCCTGGCGCGCAATCAGCCCCAGCATTTT
CASSLARNQPQHF
>-|TRBJ2-1|TRBV18|12|-
TGTGCCCCGGCCGGCTCCTACAATGAGCAGTTCTTC
CAPAGSYNEQFF
>few|TRBJ1-5|TRBV28|16|-
TGTGCCAGCAGGTTAGGTATGATTAATAGCAATCAGCCCCAGCATTTT
CASRLGMINSNQPQHF
>-|TRBJ2-7|TRBV29-1|13|TRBD1
TGCAGCGTTGAAAGACAGGGGGCGGGAGAGCAGTACTTC
CSVERQGAGEQYF
>few|TRBJ2-5|TRBV11-2|15|TRBD1
TGTGCCAGCAGCTTCGGGACAGGGTATGGAGAGACCCAGTACTTC
CASSFGTGYGETQYF
>-|TRBJ2-1|TRBV9|13|-
TGTGCCAGCAGCGTAGGACAGGTGGGTGAGCAGTTCTTC
CASSVGQVGEQFF
>-|TRBJ2-3|TRBV10-1|16|TRBD2
TGCGCCAGCAGTGAGTGGACTAGCGGGATCACAGATACGCAGTATTTT
CASSEWTSGITDTQYF
>-|TRBJ2-3|TRBV28|13|-
TGTGCCAGCCTCGGACACCCCACAGATACGCAGTATTTT
CASLGHPTDTQYF
>-|TRBJ1-1|TRBV2|13|-
TGTGCCAGCAGTTACGAGGGGGACACTGAAGCTTTCTTT
CASSYEGDTEAFF
>few|TRBJ2-7|TRBV6-6|14|-
TGTGCCAGCACTATAAGCGGATCCTCCTACGAGCAGTACTTC
CASTISGSSYEQYF
>-|TRBJ2-5|TRBV2|16|TRBD2
TGTGCCAGCACTCTATCTAGCGGGAGGAAAGGAGAGACCCAGTACTTC
CASTLSSGRKGETQYF
>-|TRBJ2-7|TRBV4-3|15|-
TGCGCCAGCAGCCAAGATGGGAGTGGACCCTCCGAGCAGTACTTC
CASSQDGSGPSEQYF
>-|TRBJ2-1|TRBV9|20|TRBD2
TGTGCCAGCAGCTCGAATAGGGGACTAGCGGGATCCAGCTCCTACAATGAGCAGTTCTTC
CASSSNRGLAGSSSYNEQFF
>-|TRBJ1-5|TRBV2|16|TRBD1
TGTGCCAGCAGGGATCACAGGGGTATGAGCAATCAGCCCCAGCATTTT
CASRDHRGMSNQPQHF
>-|TRBJ2-7|TRBV11-2|16|TRBD2
TGTGCCAGCAGCTTATTTGCGGGAGGGTTGAGCCACGAGCAGTACTTC
CASSLFAGGLSHEQYF
>-|TRBJ2-2|TRBV7-2|19|-
TGTGCCAGCAGCCGCAATACGGGAGCGCTAGGTGGTGGCACCGGGGAGCTGTTTTTT
CASSRNTGALGGGTGELFF
>-|TRBJ2-3|TRBV11-2|15|-
TGTGCCAGCAGCTTAGTTTCCAGATACACAGATACGCAGTATTTT
CASSLVSRYTDTQYF
>-|TRBJ2-1|TRBV9|14|TRBD2
TGTGCCAGCAGCCCAAGGACTAGTGCTTCCGAGCAGTTCTTC
CASSPRTSASEQFF
>-|TRBJ2-3|TRBV2|18|TRBD1
TGTGCCAGCAGTCGGAGCCGAAAAGGACAGGGTAACACAGATACGCAGTATTTT
CASSRSRKGQGNTDTQYF
>many|TRBJ2-7|TRBV9|15|-
TGTGCCAGCAGCCCCCTGGCACAGGGAACGGATGGGCAGTACTTC
CASSPLAQGTDGQYF
>-|TRBJ2-7|TRBV4-3|17|TRBD2
TGCGCCAGCAGCCAAGATATGGGGACTAGCGGAACCTACGAGCAGTACTTC
CASSQDMGTSGTYEQYF
>few|TRBJ2-1|TRBV5-6|13|TRBD2
TGTGCCAGCAGCGCGGGAGTAGAAAATGAGCAGTTCTTC
CASSAGVENEQFF
>-|TRBJ2-7|TRBV9|15|-
TGTGCCAGCAGCGTAGAATGGCACCCCTCCTACGAGCAGTACTTC
CASSVEWHPSYEQYF
>-|TRBJ2-6|TRBV15|17|TRBD2
TGTGCCACCAGCATCGGACTAGGGAACTCTGGGGCCAACGTCCTGACTTTC
CATSIGLGNSGANVLTF
>-|TRBJ2-5|TRBV5-4|14|TRBD1
TGTGCCAGCAGCTCGGGACAGACCCAAGAGACCCAGTACTTC
CASSSGQTQETQYF
>-|TRBJ2-3|TRBV27|16|TRBD2
TGTGCCAGCAGTACACCCACCCCGGGGGGTTTAGATACGCAGTATTTT
CASSTPTPGGLDTQYF
>-|TRBJ1-2|TRBV5-1|17|-
TGCGCCAGCAGCTCCTGGACAGCCGCCGGGAACCTAGGGGGCTACACCTTC
CASSSWTAAGNLGGYTF
>-|TRBJ2-7|TRBV5-1|15|TRBD2
TGCGCCAGCAGCTTGAATGAGGCGGGGGGAAACGAGCAGTACTTC
CASSLNEAGGNEQYF
>-|TRBJ2-7|TRBV6-6|14|-
TGTGCCAGCAGTTACTCGGAAGTAAACTACGAGCAGTACTTC
CASSYSEVNYEQYF
>few|TRBJ1-1|TRBV5-4|16|-
TGTGCCAGCAGCTTATACTTGGGCGCGTCGAACACTGAAGCTTTCTTT
CASSLYLGASNTEAFF
>-|TRBJ2-6|TRBV18|17|-
TGTGCCAGCTCACCACCGGGACGGAACTCTGGGGCCAACGTCCTGACTTTC
CASSPPGRNSGANVLTF
>-|TRBJ2-7|TRBV5-5|15|-
TGTGCCAGCAGCTTGGTCCAGGGCAAAGAGTACGAGCAGTACTTC
CASSLVQGKEYEQYF
>-|TRBJ2-1|TRBV10-3|17|TRBD2
TGTGCCATCAGAGATTCGGGGGGGCTAGCGGCATACAATGAGCAGTTCTTC
CAIRDSGGLAAYNEQFF
>-|TRBJ1-5|TRBV14|12|-
TGTGCCAGCAGCCGTTTGAATCAGCCCCAGCATTTT
CASSRLNQPQHF
>-|TRBJ1-4|TRBV7-2|15|-
TGTGCCAGCAGCCTACAGTCGCGGGATAATGAAAAACTGTTTTTT
CASSLQSRDNEKLFF
>-|TRBJ1-2|TRBV9|17|-
TGTGCCAGCAGCGTTTCACATGGTGGTGCAGGCGCGTATGGCTACACCTTC
CASSVSHGGAGAYGYTF
>-|TRBJ1-4|TRBV6-6|16|TRBD1
TGTGCCAGCAGAACCTTTTCGACAGGGAAGGATGAAAAACTGTTTTTT
CASRTFSTGKDEKLFF
>-|TRBJ1-2|TRBV5-8|12|-
TGTGCCAGCAGTCGCAAGGGATATGGCTACACCTTC
CASSRKGYGYTF
>few|TRBJ2-1|TRBV27|16|TRBD1
TGTGCCAGCAGTCCACAATGGGACAGGGAAGGAAATGAGCAGTTCTTC
CASSPQWDREGNEQFF
>-|TRBJ2-7|TRBV5-4|14|-
TGTGCCAGCAGCTTGGCCGGCCCATTATACAAGCAGTACTTC
CASSLAGPLYKQYF
>-|TRBJ2-7|TRBV18|14|-
TGTGCCAGCTCACCACCGAGCGCCCCCTACGAGCAGTACTTC
CASSPPSAPYEQYF
>-|TRBJ2-1|TRBV5-1|15|-
TGCGCCAGCAGCACCACTAGCCAGAAGTTCAATGAGCAGTTCTTC
CASSTTSQKFNEQFF
>few|TRBJ1-1|TRBV27|15|TRBD1
TGTGCCAGCAGTTTCGTGGACAGGGGGAACACTGAAGCTTTCTTT
CASSFVDRGNTEAFF